Listed below are T cell receptor beta chains from one sample, sequenced in a study of blood T cell repertoires in COVID-19. The method was immunoSEQ multiplex PCR; TCRdb's version includes in-frame clones alone and lacks a portion of them. In the table there are roughly 200,000 clones, about nine tenths of which are singletons. The specimen sequenced was peripheral blood. Receptors originate from a man between 18 and 29 years old with active or convalescent COVID-19. Each CDR3 is given with its conserved first and last residue. Fields, in order: J gene, V gene, D gene, clone size, CDR3 DNA, CDR3 protein. The D gene is left open where the match is weak. Size tells how often a clone was seen (once, few, many) or the class of an expanded clone, and some rows leave it out.

J: TRBJ1-3
V: TRBV4-1
D: -
size: -
DNA: TGCGCCAGCAGCCAAGAAGGTAGGCCGGCAGGCTCTGGAAACACCATATATTTT
CDR3: CASSQEGRPAGSGNTIYF

J: TRBJ1-6
V: TRBV6-4
D: TRBD1
size: -
DNA: TGTGCCAGCCGAAATAGGACAGGGCCACCCCTCCACTTT
CDR3: CASRNRTGPPLHF

J: TRBJ1-2
V: TRBV18
D: TRBD1
size: -
DNA: TGTGCCAGCTCACTAGGGACAGGGGGGCCTAACTATGGCTACACCTTC
CDR3: CASSLGTGGPNYGYTF

J: TRBJ1-1
V: TRBV6-2/TRBV6-3
D: -
size: -
DNA: TGTGCCAGCAGCGGACTCTCCAACAGGAACACTGAAGCTTTCTTT
CDR3: CASSGLSNRNTEAFF

J: TRBJ2-7
V: TRBV5-5
D: TRBD2
size: -
DNA: TGTGCCAGCAGTCCCAACGTAGCGGGGGGGGAAGTCTACGAGCAGTACTTC
CDR3: CASSPNVAGGEVYEQYF

J: TRBJ2-1
V: TRBV4-2
D: -
size: -
DNA: TGTGCCAGCAGCCAACTTAGCGGCCCTCTTACGAGCAATGAGCAGTTCTTC
CDR3: CASSQLSGPLTSNEQFF

J: TRBJ1-3
V: TRBV5-1
D: TRBD1
size: -
DNA: TGCGCCAGCAGAATGACGACAGGGTCATCTGGAAACACCATATATTTT
CDR3: CASRMTTGSSGNTIYF

J: TRBJ2-3
V: TRBV24-1
D: TRBD2
size: -
DNA: TGTGCCACCAGTGATCGGACTAGCGGGGGCCGCACAGATACGCAGTATTTT
CDR3: CATSDRTSGGRTDTQYF

J: TRBJ1-2
V: TRBV25-1
D: TRBD1
size: few
DNA: TGTGCCAGCAGTACCGGACAGGTCTATGGCTACACCTTC
CDR3: CASSTGQVYGYTF

J: TRBJ1-2
V: TRBV5-1
D: TRBD1
size: -
DNA: TGCGCCAGCAGCCTCCGACCGGGACAGATCTATGGCTACACCTTC
CDR3: CASSLRPGQIYGYTF

J: TRBJ1-2
V: TRBV7-9
D: -
size: -
DNA: TGTGCCAGCAGCGGGGGGACGTTCTATGGCTACACCTTC
CDR3: CASSGGTFYGYTF

J: TRBJ2-1
V: TRBV27
D: TRBD1
size: -
DNA: TGTGCCAGCAGCAAAAGGGACAGTACCCACAATGAGCAGTTCTTC
CDR3: CASSKRDSTHNEQFF

J: TRBJ2-3
V: TRBV4-3
D: TRBD2
size: once
DNA: TGCGCCAGCAGCCAGACTAGCGGCGACACAGATACGCAGTATTTT
CDR3: CASSQTSGDTDTQYF

J: TRBJ1-5
V: TRBV7-2
D: -
size: -
DNA: TGTGCCAGCAGCTTAGTGGGGGGTCTGGGTCAGCCCCAGCATTTT
CDR3: CASSLVGGLGQPQHF

J: TRBJ1-1
V: TRBV6-5
D: -
size: -
DNA: TGTGCCAGCAGTTACATAAGCGGGAACACTGAAGCTTTCTTT
CDR3: CASSYISGNTEAFF

J: TRBJ2-3
V: TRBV6-5
D: -
size: -
DNA: TGTGCCAGCAGTTACGAGGCGGCACGCTGGGATACGCAGTATTTT
CDR3: CASSYEAARWDTQYF

J: TRBJ1-2
V: TRBV30
D: -
size: -
DNA: TGTGCCTGGAGCCACAGCTCCAGGGCTGGCTACACCTTC
CDR3: CAWSHSSRAGYTF

J: TRBJ2-7
V: TRBV2
D: TRBD2
size: -
DNA: TGTGCCAGCAGGGTGACTAGCGGGAGAAGCGAGCAGTACTTC
CDR3: CASRVTSGRSEQYF

J: TRBJ1-1
V: TRBV10-1
D: -
size: few
DNA: TGCGCCAGCAGTGAGTCCGGGGGGAACACTGAAGCTTTCTTT
CDR3: CASSESGGNTEAFF

J: TRBJ1-3
V: TRBV4-1
D: TRBD1
size: -
DNA: TGCGCCAGCAGCCAAGATCGGGACAGGGGTGTAGCTGGAAACACCATATATTTT
CDR3: CASSQDRDRGVAGNTIYF

J: TRBJ1-1
V: TRBV5-5
D: -
size: once
DNA: TGTGCCAGCAGCTTGCAGGGGCAGAACACTGAAGCTTTCTTT
CDR3: CASSLQGQNTEAFF

J: TRBJ2-5
V: TRBV5-1
D: -
size: -
DNA: TGCGCCAGCAGCCAGGGGGGTTGGGAGACCCAGTACTTC
CDR3: CASSQGGWETQYF

J: TRBJ2-1
V: TRBV5-1
D: -
size: -
DNA: TGCGCCAGCAGCTTGGTTTTAGCGGCGAAAAATGAGCAGTTCTTC
CDR3: CASSLVLAAKNEQFF

J: TRBJ2-5
V: TRBV7-2
D: -
size: -
DNA: TGTGCCAGCAGCTTAGAGAGGAGGGGGCTGCGAGAGACCCAGTACTTC
CDR3: CASSLERRGLRETQYF

J: TRBJ2-5
V: TRBV29-1
D: -
size: -
DNA: TGCAGCGTAGCAGCTGTGTTAACAGACTCAGGGGAGACCCAGTACTTC
CDR3: CSVAAVLTDSGETQYF

J: TRBJ1-1
V: TRBV19
D: TRBD1
size: -
DNA: TGTGCCAGTAGTATACCGGGACAGGGTAGGACTGAAGCTTTCTTT
CDR3: CASSIPGQGRTEAFF

J: TRBJ1-2
V: TRBV25-1
D: TRBD1
size: -
DNA: TGTGCCAGCAGTGATATAGGGACAGGGAGGAGTGGCTACACCTTC
CDR3: CASSDIGTGRSGYTF

J: TRBJ2-7
V: TRBV4-1
D: TRBD1
size: -
DNA: TGCGCCAGCAGCCAAGTGGCCGGACAGGGCAGGCGGGAGCAGTACTTC
CDR3: CASSQVAGQGRREQYF

J: TRBJ1-4
V: TRBV30
D: -
size: -
DNA: TGTGCCTGGAGTAAGGGGGGGGGATCCCGAAAACTGTTTTTT
CDR3: CAWSKGGGSRKLFF

J: TRBJ1-6
V: TRBV5-1
D: -
size: -
DNA: TGCGCCAGCAGCTTGGAGGGGGTTATTAATTCACCCCTCCACTTT
CDR3: CASSLEGVINSPLHF

J: TRBJ2-1
V: TRBV29-1
D: -
size: -
DNA: TGCAGCGAGGCGACTACGAATGAGCAGTTCTTC
CDR3: CSEATTNEQFF

J: TRBJ1-5
V: TRBV4-2
D: -
size: -
DNA: TGTGCCAGCAGCCAAACCGGGGACAATCAGCCCCAGCATTTT
CDR3: CASSQTGDNQPQHF

J: TRBJ2-5
V: TRBV7-8
D: TRBD2
size: once
DNA: TGTGCCAGCGGAATAGCGGGAGTAGGAGAGACCCAGTACTTC
CDR3: CASGIAGVGETQYF

J: TRBJ2-1
V: TRBV12-5
D: -
size: -
DNA: TGTGCTAGTGCCAAATACAGGGAACTCTCCTACAATGAGCAGTTCTTC
CDR3: CASAKYRELSYNEQFF

J: TRBJ2-3
V: TRBV3-1/TRBV3-2
D: -
size: once
DNA: TGTGCCAGCAGCCAAGAGCACAAAAGCACAGATACGCAGTATTTT
CDR3: CASSQEHKSTDTQYF

J: TRBJ2-5
V: TRBV6-5
D: TRBD2
size: -
DNA: TGTGCCAGCAGTTACCGGGACTACCGGAAAAGGGCCCAGTACTTC
CDR3: CASSYRDYRKRAQYF

J: TRBJ2-1
V: TRBV6-2/TRBV6-3
D: -
size: -
DNA: TGTGCCAGCAGTTCGACTGGTAATGAGCAGTTCTTC
CDR3: CASSSTGNEQFF